The sequence of this T cell receptor (beta chain) was determined in a study of blood T cell repertoires in COVID-19. Study-wide context: The United States, Italy and Spain provided the acute and convalescent COVID-19 samples. PBMCs, B-cell-depleted T cells, or T cells were the source of the cDNA or gDNA that made up the material.

Source study methods: Reference gene primer amplification yielded estimated nucleated cell counts. Data came from immunoSEQ multiplex PCR; TCRdb stores just in-frame clones and leaves some out. V and J calls and clone size are given by that table; D and trimming were obtained from the DNA. The table lists about 120,000 clones, approximately 80% of them singletons, with roughly a tenth in the top ten. Per the germline V gene, CDR1 is LNHDA and CDR2 is SQIVND (reference sequence). Trimming shortened V by 9 bases and J by 11 bases, and 23 bases separated the two germline ends. The length of the CDR3 is 14 residues.

The chain carries TRBV19 and TRBJ1-5, with no clear D. This clonotype was obtained from a human donor in a cohort sampled during active COVID-19. The sequencing sample was made of peripheral blood. The CDR3, as DNA: TGTGCCAGCAGCCCAAAACGGGGTACCCGGACCCAGCATTTT. Its protein is CASSPKRGTRTQHF.